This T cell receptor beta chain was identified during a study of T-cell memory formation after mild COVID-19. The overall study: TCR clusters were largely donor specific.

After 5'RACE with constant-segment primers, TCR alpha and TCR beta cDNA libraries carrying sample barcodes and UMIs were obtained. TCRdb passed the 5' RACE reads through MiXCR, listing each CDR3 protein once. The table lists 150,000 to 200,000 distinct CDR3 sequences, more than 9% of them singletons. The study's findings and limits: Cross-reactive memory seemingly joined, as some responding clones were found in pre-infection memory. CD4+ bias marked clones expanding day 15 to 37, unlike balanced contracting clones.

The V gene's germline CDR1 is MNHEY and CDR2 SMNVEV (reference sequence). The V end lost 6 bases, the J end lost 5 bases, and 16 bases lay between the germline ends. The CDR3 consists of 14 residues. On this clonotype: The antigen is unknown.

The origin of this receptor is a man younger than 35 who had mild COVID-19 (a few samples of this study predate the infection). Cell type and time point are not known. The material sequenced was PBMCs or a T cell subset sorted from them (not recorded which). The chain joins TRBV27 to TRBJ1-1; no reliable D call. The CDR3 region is CASSPFPTRTEAFF. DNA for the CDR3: TGTGCCAGCAGCCCGTTTCCGACGAGGACTGAAGCTTTCTTT.